This T cell receptor (beta chain) originates from a study of OX40 agonist ivuxolimab in advanced cancers. Whole-study findings and limits: Among the least clonally expanded were partial responders at 0.1-3.0 mg/kg. Some patients without response likewise showed low normalized clonal expansion. The study found that CD8+ T cells averaged more expanded clones than CD4+.

Points on this clone: Its antigen is not identified.

TCRdb's table, derived via immunoSEQ multiplex PCR, lists solely in-frame clones and lacks some. The profile covers about 82,000 clones, with 85% to 90% appearing a single time and 0.65% to 0.95% taken by the ten largest. Excluded were patients having autoimmune disease history or systemic immunosuppression. The clonotype originates from an adult with an advanced solid tumor such as melanoma, head and neck, liver or kidney cancer. Sequenced material: CD4+ or CD8+ T cells sorted from blood, taken in a trial of the OX40 agonist ivuxolimab.

The CDR3 protein is CAISESFAGQGTYEQYF. The CDR3, as DNA: TGTGCCATCAGTGAGTCGTTCGCAGGACAGGGGACCTACGAGCAGTACTTC. The V call is TRBV10-3, the J call TRBJ2-7, with 9 positions matching TRBD1. CDR3 length equals 17 residues. V trimming: 0 bases; J trimming: 2 bases; junction bases outside the gene matches: 8. CDR1 ENHRY and CDR2 SYGVKD come from the germline V gene.